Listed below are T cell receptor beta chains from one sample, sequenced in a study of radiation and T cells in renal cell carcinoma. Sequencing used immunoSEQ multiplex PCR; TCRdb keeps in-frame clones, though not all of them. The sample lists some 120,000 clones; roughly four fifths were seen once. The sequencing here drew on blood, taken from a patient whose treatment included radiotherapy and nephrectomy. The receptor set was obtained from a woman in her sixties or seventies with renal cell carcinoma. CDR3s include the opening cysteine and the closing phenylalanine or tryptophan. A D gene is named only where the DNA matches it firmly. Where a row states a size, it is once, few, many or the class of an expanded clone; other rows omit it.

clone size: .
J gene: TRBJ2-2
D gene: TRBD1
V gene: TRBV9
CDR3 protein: CASSLQGIGELFF
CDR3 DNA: TGTGCCAGCAGCCTACAGGGGATCGGGGAGCTGTTTTTT

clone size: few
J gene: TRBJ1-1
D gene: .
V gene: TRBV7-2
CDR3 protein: CASSPNGAVNTEAFF
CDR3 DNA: TGTGCCAGCAGCCCTAACGGGGCGGTGAACACTGAAGCTTTCTTT

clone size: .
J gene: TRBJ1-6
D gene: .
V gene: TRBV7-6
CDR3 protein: CASTPGGPPPLHF
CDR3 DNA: TGTGCCAGCACCCCCGGGGGGCCGCCACCCCTCCACTTT

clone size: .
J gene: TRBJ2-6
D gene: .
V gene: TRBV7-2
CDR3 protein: CASSQDKSGANVLTF
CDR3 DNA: TGTGCCAGCAGCCAAGATAAATCTGGGGCCAACGTCCTGACTTTC

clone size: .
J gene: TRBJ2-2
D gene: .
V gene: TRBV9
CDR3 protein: CASSVAQTTGELFF
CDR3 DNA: TGTGCCAGCAGCGTAGCTCAGACGACCGGGGAGCTGTTTTTT

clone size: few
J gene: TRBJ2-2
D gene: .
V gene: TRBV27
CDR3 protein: CASSLLGQLNTGELFF
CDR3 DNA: TGTGCCAGCAGTTTACTCGGACAGTTAAACACCGGGGAGCTGTTTTTT

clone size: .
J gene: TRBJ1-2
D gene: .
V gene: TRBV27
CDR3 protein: CASSLSGVAGYTF
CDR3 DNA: TGTGCCAGCAGTTTGTCAGGGGTTGCTGGGTACACCTTC

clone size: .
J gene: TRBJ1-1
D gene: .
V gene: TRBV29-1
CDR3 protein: CSVGKMGAGTEAFF
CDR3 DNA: TGCAGCGTTGGAAAGATGGGGGCTGGGACTGAAGCTTTCTTT

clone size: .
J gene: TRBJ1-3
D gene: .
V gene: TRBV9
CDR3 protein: CASSVDTSGNTIYF
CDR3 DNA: TGTGCCAGCAGCGTAGACACGTCTGGAAACACCATATATTTT

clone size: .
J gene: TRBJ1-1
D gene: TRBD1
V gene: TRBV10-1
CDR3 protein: CASRATGEPEAFF
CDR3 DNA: TGCGCCAGCAGGGCGACAGGGGAGCCTGAAGCTTTCTTT

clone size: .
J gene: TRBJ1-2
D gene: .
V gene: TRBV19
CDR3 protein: CASSFEGWDYGYTF
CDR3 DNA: TGTGCCAGTAGTTTCGAGGGCTGGGACTATGGCTACACCTTC

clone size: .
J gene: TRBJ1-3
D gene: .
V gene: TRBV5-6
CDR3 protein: CASSPGGVYGNTIYF
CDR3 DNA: TGTGCCAGCAGTCCTGGGGGGGTGTATGGAAACACCATATATTTT

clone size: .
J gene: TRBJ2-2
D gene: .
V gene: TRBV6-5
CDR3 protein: CASGRTTGELFF
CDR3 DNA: TGTGCCAGCGGACGGACCACCGGGGAGCTGTTTTTT

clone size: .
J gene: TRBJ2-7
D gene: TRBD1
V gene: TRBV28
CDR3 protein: CASSRGQASYEQYF
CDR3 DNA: TGTGCCAGCAGCCGGGGACAGGCCTCCTACGAGCAGTACTTC

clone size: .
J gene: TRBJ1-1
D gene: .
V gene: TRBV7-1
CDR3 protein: CASSLDWRTEAFF
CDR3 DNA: TGTGCCAGCAGCTTAGATTGGCGGACTGAAGCTTTCTTT

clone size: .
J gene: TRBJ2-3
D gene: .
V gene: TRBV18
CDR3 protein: CASSPDVRDTQYF
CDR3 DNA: TGTGCCAGCTCACCCGATGTTCGGGATACGCAGTATTTT

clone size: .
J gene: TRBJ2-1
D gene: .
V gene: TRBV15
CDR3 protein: CATSRDPGSSSEQFF
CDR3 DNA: TGTGCCACCAGCAGAGATCCCGGATCTTCGAGTGAGCAGTTCTTC

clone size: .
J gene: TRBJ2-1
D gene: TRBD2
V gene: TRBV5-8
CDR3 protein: CASSILAGVWNEQFF
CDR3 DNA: TGTGCCAGCAGCATACTAGCGGGAGTGTGGAATGAGCAGTTCTTC

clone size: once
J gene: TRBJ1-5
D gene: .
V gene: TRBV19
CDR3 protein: CASSIDSHYSNQPQHF
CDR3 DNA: TGTGCCAGTAGTATAGACAGCCATTATAGCAATCAGCCCCAGCATTTT

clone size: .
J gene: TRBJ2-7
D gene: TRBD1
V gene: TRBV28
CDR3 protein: CASSFTGGYEQYF
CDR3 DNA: TGTGCCAGCAGTTTTACAGGGGGCTACGAGCAGTACTTC

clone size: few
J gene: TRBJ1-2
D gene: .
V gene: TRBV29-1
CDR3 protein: CSVDIQAGRGYTF
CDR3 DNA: TGCAGCGTTGATATCCAGGCGGGGAGGGGCTACACCTTC

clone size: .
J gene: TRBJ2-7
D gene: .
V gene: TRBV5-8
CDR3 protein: CASSPGNRLANIPYEQYF
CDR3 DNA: TGTGCCAGCAGCCCGGGGAATCGGCTAGCAAACATACCCTACGAGCAGTACTTC

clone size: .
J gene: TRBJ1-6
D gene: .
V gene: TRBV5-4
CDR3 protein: CASSLDSSSYNSPLHF
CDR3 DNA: TGTGCCAGCAGCTTGGACAGCAGCTCCTATAATTCACCCCTCCACTTT

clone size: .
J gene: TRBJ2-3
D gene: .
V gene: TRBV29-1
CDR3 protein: CSPGSSYRTDTQYF
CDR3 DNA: TGCAGCCCGGGAAGCAGCTATCGCACAGATACGCAGTATTTT

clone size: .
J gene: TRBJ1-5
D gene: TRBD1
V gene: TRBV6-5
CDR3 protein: CASSQTGDSNQPQHF
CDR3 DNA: TGTGCCAGCAGCCAGACAGGGGATAGCAATCAGCCCCAGCATTTT

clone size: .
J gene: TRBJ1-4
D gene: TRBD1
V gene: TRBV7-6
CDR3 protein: CASSKDREDEKLFF
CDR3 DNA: TGTGCCAGCAGCAAAGACAGGGAGGATGAAAAACTGTTTTTT

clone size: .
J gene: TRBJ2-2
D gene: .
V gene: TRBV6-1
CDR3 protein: CASSSGSTGELFF
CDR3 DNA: TGTGCCAGCAGTTCCGGATCCACCGGGGAGCTGTTTTTT

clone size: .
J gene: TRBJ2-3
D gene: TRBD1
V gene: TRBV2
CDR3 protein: CASIEQGAGTDTQYF
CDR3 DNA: TGTGCCAGCATCGAGCAGGGGGCGGGCACAGATACGCAGTATTTT

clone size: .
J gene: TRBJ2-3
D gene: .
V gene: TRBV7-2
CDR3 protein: CASSLAGRGWGDTQYF
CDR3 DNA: TGTGCCAGCAGCTTAGCGGGCAGGGGTTGGGGAGATACGCAGTATTTT